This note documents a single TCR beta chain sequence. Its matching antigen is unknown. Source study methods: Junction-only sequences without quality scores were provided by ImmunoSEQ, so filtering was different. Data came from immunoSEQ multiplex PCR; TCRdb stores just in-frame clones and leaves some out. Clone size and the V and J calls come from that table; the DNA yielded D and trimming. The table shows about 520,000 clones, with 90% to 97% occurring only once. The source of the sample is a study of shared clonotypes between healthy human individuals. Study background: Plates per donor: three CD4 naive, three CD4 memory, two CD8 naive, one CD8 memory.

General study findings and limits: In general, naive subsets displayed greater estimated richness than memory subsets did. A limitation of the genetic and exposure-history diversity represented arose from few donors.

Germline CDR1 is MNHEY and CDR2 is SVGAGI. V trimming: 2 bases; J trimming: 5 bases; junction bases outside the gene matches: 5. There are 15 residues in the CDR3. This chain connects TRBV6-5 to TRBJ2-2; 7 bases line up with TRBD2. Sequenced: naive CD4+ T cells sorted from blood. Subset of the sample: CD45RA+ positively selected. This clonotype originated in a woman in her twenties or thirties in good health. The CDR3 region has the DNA TGTGCCAGCAGTTACGGCGGGAGCGTAACCGGGGAGCTGTTTTTT. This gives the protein CASSYGGSVTGELFF.